This T cell receptor (beta chain) was sequenced for a study of T cell responses to AZD1222 COVID-19 vaccine. For this clone: Antigen: not known.

This table comes from immunoSEQ multiplex PCR, and its TCRdb copy is limited to in-frame clones, with some not included. The table records roughly 180,000 clones, approximately 91% of them present only once. The CDR3 loop spans 16 amino acids. The germline gives CDR1 MNHNS, CDR2 SASEGT. V lost 4 bases, J lost 1 base, and 15 bases lay in between. Regarding the study as a whole: Along spike, vaccine-associated CD4 TCRs were found throughout, with dominance at 160-218 and 743-854. Close to half of all spike-specific TCRs reportedly target regions of the variants that are unmutated. Recipients of two AZD1222 doses showed rising Spike-specific TCR breadth and depth.

The V call is TRBV6-1, the J call TRBJ2-3, with D maybe TRBD2 (6 bases). The receptor's source is an adult who received the AZD1222 COVID-19 vaccine. The sequencing here drew on peripheral blood, taken 28 days after the second AZD1222 dose. As DNA, the CDR3 is TGTGCCAGCAGTGGGTTTTCCGGCGGGGGCACAGATACGCAGTATTTT. This translates into CASSGFSGGGTDTQYF.